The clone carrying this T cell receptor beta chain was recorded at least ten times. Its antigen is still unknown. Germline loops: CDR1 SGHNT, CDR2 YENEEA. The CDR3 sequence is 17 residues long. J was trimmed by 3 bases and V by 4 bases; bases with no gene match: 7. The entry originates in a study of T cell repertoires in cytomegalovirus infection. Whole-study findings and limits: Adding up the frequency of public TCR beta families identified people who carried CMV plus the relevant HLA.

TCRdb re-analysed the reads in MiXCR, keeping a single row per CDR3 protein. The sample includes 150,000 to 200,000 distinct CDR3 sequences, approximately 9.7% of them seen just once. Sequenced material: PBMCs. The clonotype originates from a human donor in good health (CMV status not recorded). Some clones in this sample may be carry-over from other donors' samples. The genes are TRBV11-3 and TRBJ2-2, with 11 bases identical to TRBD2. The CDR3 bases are TGTGCCAGCAGCTCAATTAGCGGGAGGGCCGACACCGGGGAGCTGTTTTTT. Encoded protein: CASSSISGRADTGELFF.